One and the same sample provided the 15 T cell receptor beta chains below, sequenced in a study of blood T cell repertoires in COVID-19. Assay: immunoSEQ multiplex PCR; the TCRdb copy retains only in-frame clones and omits some. The table records under 250,000 clones, roughly 86% of them present only once. What was sequenced was peripheral blood. These receptors originate from a woman between 65 and 79 years old with active or convalescent COVID-19.

V gene TRBV7-9 combines with J gene TRBJ2-2, with TRBD2 matching 8 bases. CDR1 SEHNR and CDR2 FQNEAQ come from the germline V gene (reference sequence). Trimming cost V 5 bases and J 3 bases; bases outside gene matches: 8. The CDR3 sequence is 16 residues long. CDR3 loop: CASSPDRRGDTGELFF. The CDR3, as DNA: TGTGCCAGCAGCCCTGACAGGCGGGGGGACACCGGGGAGCTGTTTTTT.

The chain employs TRBV10-3 and TRBJ1-2; 8 positions match TRBD1. Trimming at V came to 6 bases and at J to 0 bases, leaving 3 bases not matched to a gene. Germline-derived CDR1 and CDR2 are ENHRY and SYGVKD. This CDR3 spans 14 amino acids. The CDR3 here is CAIRTDRANYGYTF. CDR3 sequence (DNA): TGTGCCATCAGAACGGACAGGGCTAACTATGGCTACACCTTC.

The chain uses TRBV19 and TRBJ2-3, with 10 bases fitting TRBD1. V shed 7 bases and J 3 bases; nucleotides not matched to a gene: 7. The germline V gene has CDR1 LNHDA and CDR2 SQIVND (reference sequence). The CDR3 is 15 amino acids. The CDR3 loop reads CASNRGQGLTDTQYF. The CDR3 nucleotides are TGTGCCAGTAATAGGGGACAGGGGTTGACAGATACGCAGTATTTT.

The genes are TRBV4-3 and TRBJ2-2, with D possibly matching TRBD2 (6 bases). The CDR3 extends over 14 amino acids. V was pared by 4 bases and J by 4 bases, with 10 bases between. Per germline, CDR1 LGHNA and CDR2 YSLEER. CDR3 amino acids: CASSPPGLTGELFF. DNA for the CDR3: TGCGCCAGCAGCCCGCCGGGACTCACCGGGGAGCTGTTTTTT.

The rearrangement links TRBV6-2 or TRBV6-3 to TRBJ1-2, with D unresolved. Trimming stripped 0 bases from V and 8 bases from J, with 16 bases between. The germline V gene encodes CDR1 MNHEY and CDR2 SVGEGT. This CDR3 has 15 residues. CDR3 in amino acids: CASSYSGRPSLGYTF. As DNA, the CDR3 is TGTGCCAGCAGTTACTCGGGCCGACCCTCGCTCGGCTACACCTTC.

Turning to this clone: This CDR3 is also generated by other DNA sequences in the sample. DNA for the CDR3: TGCGCCAGCAGCCCAACAGGGGGCTATGGCTACACCTTC. It encodes CASSPTGGYGYTF. This chain joins TRBV5-1 and TRBJ1-2; 8 bases fit TRBD1. Germline CDR1 is SGHRS and CDR2 is YFSETQ. This CDR3 is built from 13 residues. V trimming: 4 bases; J trimming: 4 bases; junction bases outside the gene matches: 3. Using reference TRBV5-1 and TRBJ1-2 for the parts outside the CDR3, the full variable domain is KAGVTQTPRYLIKTRGQQVTLSCSPISGHRSVSWYQQTPGQGLQFLFEYFSETQRNKGNFPGRFSGRQFSNSRSEMNVSTLELGDSALYLCASSPTGGYGYTFGSGTRLTVV.

V and J are TRBV5-1 and TRBJ1-2, with D unclear. The CDR3 spans 13 residues. Germline CDR1 reads SGHRS; CDR2 reads YFSETQ. V lost 5 bases and J lost 6, with 14 bases in between. The CDR3 loop is CASRDPGNNGYTF. The CDR3 DNA sequence: TGCGCCAGCAGGGATCCGGGAAATAATGGCTACACCTTC. The full variable domain, rest sourced from reference TRBV5-1 and TRBJ1-2, is KAGVTQTPRYLIKTRGQQVTLSCSPISGHRSVSWYQQTPGQGLQFLFEYFSETQRNKGNFPGRFSGRQFSNSRSEMNVSTLELGDSALYLCASRDPGNNGYTFGSGTRLTVV.

The chain recombines TRBV6-6 with TRBJ1-1; possibly TRBD1 for D (5 bases). This CDR3 is 14 amino acids long. CDR1 MNHNY and CDR2 SVGAGI come from the germline V gene (reference sequence). V lost 3 bases and J lost 7, with 15 bases in between. This CDR3 is CASSYKETGREAFF. The CDR3, as DNA: TGTGCCAGCAGTTATAAAGAAACAGGACGTGAAGCTTTCTTT.

This chain links TRBV6-5 with TRBJ1-2; weak D call: TRBD1 (5 bases). This CDR3 has 13 amino acids. The V and J ends lost 10 bases and 0 bases respectively, with 12 bases between them. Per the germline V gene, CDR1 is MNHEY and CDR2 is SVGAGI. CDR3: CANGPRANYGYTF. The CDR3 DNA sequence: TGTGCCAACGGGCCCAGGGCTAACTATGGCTACACCTTC.

The V and J genes are TRBV19 and TRBJ1-5; 7 bases match TRBD1. V lost 4 bases, J lost 0 bases, and 6 bases stayed unmatched. CDR1 is LNHDA and CDR2 is SQIVND in the germline V gene (reference sequence). The CDR3 consists of 16 residues. The CDR3 spells CASSTDGTDSNQPQHF. CDR3 nucleotide sequence: TGTGCCAGTAGTACAGACGGGACAGATAGCAATCAGCCCCAGCATTTT.

The rearrangement links TRBV4-3 to TRBJ1-2, with D tentatively TRBD1 (6 bases). Germline V lookup: CDR1 LGHNA, CDR2 YSLEER. CDR3 length: 17 amino acids. V was trimmed by 1 base and J by 3 bases, leaving 18 bases between them. CDR3 loop: CASSQAVSGQGHYGYTF. The CDR3 DNA reads as TGCGCCAGCAGCCAAGCGGTGTCTGGGCAGGGGCACTATGGCTACACCTTC.

This clone was counted once. This chain links TRBV5-4 with TRBJ2-7; 8 nucleotides match TRBD1. This CDR3 is built from 16 residues. Trimming took 0 bases from V and 1 from J; bases not matched to a gene: 6. The V gene's germline CDR1 is SGHNT and CDR2 YYREEE (reference sequence). The CDR3 coding sequence is TGTGCCAGCAGCTTGGAGGCGGGACAGGCGTCCTACGAGCAGTACTTC. This translates into CASSLEAGQASYEQYF.

This clone was observed a handful of times. The chain recombines TRBV15 with TRBJ1-4, with D maybe TRBD1 (6 bases). V was shortened by 3 bases and J by 7 bases, with 12 bases between the two germline ends. Germline CDR1 and CDR2: LNHNV and YYDKDF (reference sequence). The CDR3 consists of 14 residues. DNA for the CDR3: TGTGCCACCAGCAGGAACAGGGTACGTGAAAAACTGTTTTTT. Its translation: CATSRNRVREKLFF. The full variable domain, completed using reference TRBV15 and TRBJ1-4, is DAMVIQNPRYQVTQFGKPVTLSCSQTLNHNVMYWYQQKSSQAPKLLFHYYDKDFNNEADTPDNFQSRRPNTSFCFLDIRSPGLGDTAMYLCATSRNRVREKLFFGSGTQLSVL.

The chain couples TRBV5-1 to TRBJ2-5; D perhaps matches TRBD1 (6 bases). The CDR3 is 15 amino acids. With 3 bases removed from V and 2 bases from J, the gap between germline ends came to 14 bases. Germline V gene data show CDR1 as SGHRS and CDR2 as YFSETQ. The DNA of the CDR3 is TGCGCCAGCAGCTCTCTACAGGGTCCGCAAGAGACCCAGTACTTC. It translates to CASSSLQGPQETQYF.

The CDR3 protein is CASSLLISAGANVLTF. The DNA of the CDR3 is TGTGCCAGCAGCTTACTAATCTCTGCCGGGGCCAACGTCCTGACTTTC. The V and J genes are TRBV7-9 and TRBJ2-6; D remains ambiguous. The CDR3 runs 16 residues. CDR1 and CDR2 (germline): SEHNR, FQNEAQ (reference sequence). The V end lost 2 bases, the J end lost 4 bases, and 12 bases lay between the germline ends.